This T cell receptor (beta chain) was identified in a study of early T cells in non-severe SARS-CoV-2 infection. The wider study: The sequenced material was bulk RNA from unsorted whole blood, and its chains were unpaired.

One entry per CDR3 protein, called by TCRdb with MiXCR from the 5' RACE reads. The repertoire holds fewer than 50,000 distinct CDR3 sequences, with less than 7.5% as singletons. The study, taken as a whole, reports: VDJdb-based matching was biased toward anti-spike CD8 responses and missed private and CD4 specificities.

This clonotype was counted many times. What it binds is not known. Germline assignment: CDR1 MNHEY and CDR2 SVGAGI. Trimming removed 9 bases from V and 4 bases from J; junction bases left unmatched: 10. This CDR3 comprises 15 residues. The clonotype was recovered from an adult who was a healthcare worker with PCR-confirmed SARS-CoV-2 infection or an uninfected control (not recorded which). The sample in question was whole blood, obtained at baseline. The chain combines TRBV6-5 with TRBJ1-2; the match to TRBD1 covers 11 bases. For the CDR3, the DNA is TGTGCCAGTAAACCGGGACAGGGGGTTGCCTATGGCTACACCTTC. Residues: CASKPGQGVAYGYTF.